Below, 30 T cell receptor beta chains from the same sample are listed, as sequenced in a study of cytomegalovirus exposure and HLA in healthy donors. Generated by immunoSEQ multiplex PCR, the TCRdb table keeps only in-frame clones and is missing some. The sample lists approximately 150,000 clones, about 87% seen once, with 8.7% in the top ten. Sequencing was done on a sample of PBMCs. The receptors were gathered from a man in his late teens or twenties in good health and CMV-seropositive.

The rearrangement joins TRBV4-1 to TRBJ2-7; possibly TRBD2 for D (5 bases). Germline V CDR1 and CDR2: MGHRA, YSYEKL. V was cut by 1 base and J by 2 bases, with 12 bases left in between. The CDR3 runs to 15 residues. CDR3 bases: TGCGCCAGCAGCCAAGCCCACGCCGGGACCTACGAGCAGTACTTC. Translation gives CASSQAHAGTYEQYF.

The chain links TRBV27 to TRBJ2-7, with 9 bases lining up with TRBD1. J gave up 2 bases and V 6 bases, and 11 bases lay outside the gene matches. The CDR3 is 16 amino acids. The V gene's germline CDR1 is MNHEY and CDR2 SMNVEV (reference sequence). The CDR3 nucleotides are TGTGCCAGCAGACTTACCCCCGGGACAGGGCCCTACGAGCAGTACTTC. This sequence encodes CASRLTPGTGPYEQYF.

V usage is TRBV6-6 and J usage is TRBJ1-4; D gene ambiguous. Germline lookup yields CDR1 MNHNY and CDR2 SVGAGI (reference sequence). Trimming took 5 bases from V and 5 from J, leaving 9 bases between them. CDR3 length: 13 amino acids. Here the CDR3 DNA reads TGTGCCAGCAGTCCGACCGGGAATGAAAAACTGTTTTTT. It is translated as CASSPTGNEKLFF.

The genes are TRBV13 and TRBJ1-2; 11 bases map to TRBD1. With V trimmed by 4 bases and J by 0 bases, 1 base remained unmatched. In germline, CDR1 is PRHDT, CDR2 FYEKMQ (reference sequence). The length of the CDR3 is 15 residues. The CDR3 DNA reads as TGTGCCAGCAGCTCGGGACAGGGGGCTAACTATGGCTACACCTTC. Translation gives CASSSGQGANYGYTF.

This chain connects TRBV9 to TRBJ1-2, with TRBD1 matching 8 bases. With 4 bases clipped from V and 4 bases from J, the junction kept 6 bases outside the gene matches. Germline assignment: CDR1 SGDLS and CDR2 YYNGEE. The CDR3 covers 14 residues. CDR3 coding DNA: TGTGCCAGCAGCCGAGGACAGGGAAGCTATGGCTACACCTTC. It encodes CASSRGQGSYGYTF.

The chain has TRBV5-1 and TRBJ1-1; no clear D. Germline V CDR1 and CDR2: SGHRS, YFSETQ. V was shortened by 2 bases and J by 4 bases, with 12 bases between the two germline ends. CDR3 length: 14 residues. The CDR3 DNA follows: TGCGCCAGCAGCTTCTGGGCAGAAGGCACTGAAGCTTTCTTT. Amino acids: CASSFWAEGTEAFF.

This chain connects TRBV10-1 to TRBJ2-2, with 13 positions matching TRBD2. J gave up 7 bases and V 6 bases, and 8 bases lay outside the gene matches. CDR1 WNHNN and CDR2 SYGVQD come from the germline V gene (reference sequence). The CDR3 length is 16 residues. The CDR3 bases are TGCGCCAGCAGAGCCGGGACTAGCGGGACGGGCGGGGAGCTGTTTTTT. The encoded protein is CASRAGTSGTGGELFF.

The rearrangement links TRBV11-3 to TRBJ2-1; the match to TRBD2 covers 12 bases. This CDR3 spans 17 amino acids. Germline V gives CDR1 SGHNT, CDR2 YENEEA. V was clipped by 2 bases and J by 8 bases; unmatched bases: 10. The CDR3 DNA sequence: TGTGCCAGCAGCTTATCATTTTTGTCTAGCGGGGGGGATGAGCAGTTCTTC. Translation gives CASSLSFLSSGGDEQFF.

Concerning this clone: Mismatch with germline at one junction end may stem from a read error. The chain has TRBV5-4 and TRBJ1-2; D is uncertain. The CDR3 contains 15 residues. CDR1 and CDR2 (germline): SGHNT, YYREEE (reference sequence). CDR3: CATSKAGGINYGYTF. The CDR3 DNA follows: TGTGCCACCAGCAAGGCAGGAGGGATTAACTATGGCTACACCTTC.

The J gene is TRBJ1-2, the V gene TRBV30; D is ambiguous. V lost 4 bases and J lost 7, with 19 bases in between. From germline, CDR1 is GTSNPN and CDR2 SVGIG (reference sequence). The CDR3 runs to 14 residues. This chain's CDR3 is CAWIIPARQGGYTF. The CDR3 region has the DNA TGTGCCTGGATTATACCGGCCAGGCAAGGTGGCTACACCTTC.

The genes are TRBV6-5 and TRBJ2-7; 10 nucleotides line up with TRBD1. Trimming cost V 0 bases and J 13 bases; bases outside gene matches: 6. Germline assignment: CDR1 MNHEY and CDR2 SVGAGI. This CDR3 contains 13 residues. CDR3 in amino acids: CASSYSGDRGRYF. DNA of the CDR3: TGTGCCAGCAGTTACTCGGGTGACAGGGGGCGCTACTTC.

The chain links TRBV1 to TRBJ2-1; the tabulated D call, TRBD2, remains unverified against the DNA. TRBV1 is classified as a pseudogene. The CDR3 is 16 residues long. CDR3 region: CTSSRLAGTYLDEQFF. The CDR3 DNA sequence: TGCACCAGCAGCCGCTTAGCGGGCACATACCTTGATGAGCAGTTCTTC.

There are a few counts of this clone. In DNA, the CDR3 is TGTGCCAGCAGTTTTCGGGGGGACACCCGTTCACCCCTCCACTTT. Translating it yields CASSFRGDTRSPLHF. The V call is TRBV27, the J call TRBJ1-6; D is possibly TRBD1 (6 bases). The ends were cut back, 3 bases at V and 9 bases at J, with 15 bases in the middle. The CDR3 length is 15 residues. Germline V CDR1 and CDR2: MNHEY, SMNVEV (reference sequence).

The chain joins TRBV5-1 to TRBJ2-3; 10 bases map to TRBD2. V trimming: 4 bases; J trimming: 3 bases; junction bases outside the gene matches: 8. The CDR3 sequence is 16 residues long. The germline V gene encodes CDR1 SGHRS and CDR2 YFSETQ. DNA for the CDR3: TGCGCCAGCAGCAGAGCTAGCGGGAGTGATACAGATACGCAGTATTTT. It specifies CASSRASGSDTDTQYF.

V usage is TRBV30 and J usage is TRBJ2-7; D might be TRBD2 (5 bases). Between the trimmed V and J ends, which lost 2 bases and 13 bases, there was a span of 18 bases. This CDR3 has 12 amino acids. Germline V gene sequence: CDR1 GTSNPN, CDR2 SVGIG (reference sequence). The CDR3 loop reads CAWSPSGVDGYF. The CDR3 DNA reads as TGTGCCTGGAGTCCATCCGGGGTCGATGGATACTTC. The full variable domain, in which reference TRBV30 and TRBJ2-7 provide the parts outside the CDR3, is SQTIHQWPATLVQPVGSPLSLECTVEGTSNPNLYWYRQAAGRGLQLLFYSVGIGQISSEVPQNLSASRPQDRQFILSSKKLLLSDSGFYLCAWSPSGVDGYFGPGTRLTVT.

The chain recombines TRBV5-1 with TRBJ2-2, with 11 positions matching TRBD2. Looked up from germline, CDR1 is SGHRS and CDR2 is YFSETQ. CDR3 length: 16 residues. V gave up 4 bases and J gave up 2 bases; unmatched junction bases: 4. CDR3 DNA sequence: TGCGCCAGCAGCCGGGGGACTAGCGGTAACACCGGGGAGCTGTTTTTT. It translates to CASSRGTSGNTGELFF.

The rearrangement joins TRBV27 to TRBJ2-3; D gene unclear. CDR1 MNHEY and CDR2 SMNVEV come from the germline V gene (reference sequence). CDR3 length equals 15 residues. V gave up 3 bases and J gave up 0 bases, with 10 bases separating them. CDR3 nucleotides: TGTGCCAGCAGTTTCCTTCCGCAGAGCACAGATACGCAGTATTTT. This encodes CASSFLPQSTDTQYF.

The chain recombines TRBV6-1 with TRBJ2-3; a possible D gene is TRBD2 (6 bases). The CDR3 runs to 12 residues. Per germline, CDR1 MNHNS and CDR2 SASEGT. V was pared by 8 bases and J by 0 bases, with 6 bases between. The CDR3: CASLASTDTQYF. CDR3 DNA: TGTGCCAGCCTAGCGAGCACAGATACGCAGTATTTT.

The chain employs TRBV5-6 and TRBJ1-1; the match to TRBD1 covers 7 bases. The CDR3 contains 15 residues. The J segment lost 4 bases and the V segment lost 6 bases, leaving 12 bases of the junction unmatched. Germline loops: CDR1 SGHDT, CDR2 YYEEEE. For the CDR3, the DNA is TGTGCCAGCACCATTGTGGGTGACAGGGTCACTGAAGCTTTCTTT. Translating gives CASTIVGDRVTEAFF.

The chain couples TRBV30 to TRBJ1-4; weak D call: TRBD1 (5 bases). The germline gives CDR1 GTSNPN, CDR2 SVGIG (reference sequence). The CDR3 has 14 residues. Trimming removed 0 bases at V and 4 bases at J, with 9 bases between. CDR3 coding DNA: TGTGCCTGGAGTGTGGGGCGAGTTAATGAAAAACTGTTTTTT. This gives the protein CAWSVGRVNEKLFF.

The CDR3: CASSALTGARTEAFF. The DNA of the CDR3 is TGTGCCAGCAGCGCCTTGACAGGGGCTCGAACTGAAGCTTTCTTT. The rearrangement joins TRBV5-6 to TRBJ1-1, with 8 bases identical to TRBD1. This CDR3 has 15 residues. CDR1 and CDR2 from the germline V gene are SGHDT and YYEEEE. V trimming: 4 bases; J trimming: 5 bases; junction bases outside the gene matches: 10. Based on the CDR3 plus reference TRBV5-6 and TRBJ1-1, the full variable domain is DAGVTQSPTHLIKTRGQQVTLRCSPKSGHDTVSWYQQALGQGPQFIFQYYEEEERQRGNFPDRFSGHQFPNYSSELNVNALLLGDSALYLCASSALTGARTEAFFGQGTRLTVV.

The chain is built from TRBV7-9 and TRBJ2-1; TRBD2 matches at 11 bases. The CDR3 covers 15 residues. CDR1 and CDR2 (germline): SEHNR, FQNEAQ (reference sequence). V shed 2 bases, J shed 9 bases, and the junction held 6 bases outside the gene matches. As DNA, the CDR3 is TGTGCCAGCAGCTTATTAGCGGGAGGGGACGGTGAGCAGTTCTTC. It codes for CASSLLAGGDGEQFF.

The rearrangement uses TRBV5-6 and TRBJ2-1; 7 nucleotides align to TRBD1. CDR1 SGHDT and CDR2 YYEEEE come from the germline V gene. V trimming: 1 base; J trimming: 6 bases; junction bases outside the gene matches: 1. The CDR3 spans 13 residues. The CDR3 DNA is TGTGCCAGCAGCTTGTCAGGGGGCAATGAGCAGTTCTTC. Protein: CASSLSGGNEQFF.

The genes are TRBV29-1 and TRBJ1-4; 7 bases are a match to TRBD1. Unmatched junction bases numbered 9, after V lost 0 bases and J lost 8 bases. Germline lookup yields CDR1 SQVTM and CDR2 ANQGSEA. This CDR3 has 15 amino acids. Here the CDR3 DNA reads TGCAGCGTTGAAGATTGTTTTTGGACAGGAGAAAAACTGTTTTTT. Translating it yields CSVEDCFWTGEKLFF.

The chain recombines TRBV5-6 with TRBJ2-2, with D possibly TRBD1 on 6 matching bases. This CDR3 has 14 amino acids. V lost 5 bases and J lost 6, with 14 bases in between. The germline V gene has CDR1 SGHDT and CDR2 YYEEEE. CDR3: CASRPLDSPGELFF. In nucleotides, the CDR3 is TGTGCCAGCAGACCCCTGGACAGTCCCGGGGAGCTGTTTTTT.

V is TRBV30 and J is TRBJ1-3; D remains ambiguous. Germline V gene sequence: CDR1 GTSNPN, CDR2 SVGIG (reference sequence). Between the trimmed V and J ends, which lost 0 bases and 9 bases, there was a span of 9 bases. The CDR3 is 12 residues long. CDR3 bases: TGTGCCTGGAGTGTCCCTGCGGGCACCATATATTTT. This translates into CAWSVPAGTIYF.

The chain joins TRBV29-1 to TRBJ2-6; TRBD1 aligns across 8 bases. V shed 0 bases, J shed 2 bases, and the junction held 9 bases outside the gene matches. The CDR3 consists of 18 residues. In germline, CDR1 is SQVTM, CDR2 ANQGSEA. CDR3: CSVEEPQGAVAGANVLTF. The CDR3 nucleotides are TGCAGCGTTGAAGAACCCCAGGGGGCGGTGGCTGGGGCCAACGTCCTGACTTTC.

This chain uses TRBV5-6 with TRBJ1-2; D unresolved. In germline, CDR1 is SGHDT, CDR2 YYEEEE. The CDR3 is 14 residues long. Trimming took off 4 bases at V and 2 bases at J, with 12 bases between the two ends. CDR3 nucleotides: TGTGCCAGCAGCCCTTGGAGGTTAAACTATGGCTACACCTTC. Amino acid sequence: CASSPWRLNYGYTF.

The chain recombines TRBV13 with TRBJ2-3; 14 bases line up with TRBD2. Unmatched junction bases numbered 4, after V lost 4 bases and J lost 4 bases. The CDR3 is 16 amino acids. Germline V gene data show CDR1 as PRHDT and CDR2 as FYEKMQ (reference sequence). The CDR3 loop is CASSSGLAGAPDTQYF. CDR3 nucleotide sequence: TGTGCCAGCAGCTCGGGACTAGCGGGAGCCCCAGATACGCAGTATTTT.

V gene TRBV5-1 combines with J gene TRBJ2-7; maybe TRBD1 (6 bases). The V end was cut by 4 bases, the J end by 9 bases, with 11 bases between. This CDR3 is 11 amino acids long. Germline loops: CDR1 SGHRS, CDR2 YFSETQ. As DNA, the CDR3 is TGCGCCAGCAGCGCAGGGACATGGCAGTACTTC. Its protein product is CASSAGTWQYF. The full variable domain, rest sourced from reference TRBV5-1 and TRBJ2-7, is KAGVTQTPRYLIKTRGQQVTLSCSPISGHRSVSWYQQTPGQGLQFLFEYFSETQRNKGNFPGRFSGRQFSNSRSEMNVSTLELGDSALYLCASSAGTWQYFGPGTRLTVT.